This entry lists 26 T cell receptor beta chains sequenced from one sample in a study of Ad26.COV2.S vaccination and SARS-CoV-2 variants. Measured with immunoSEQ multiplex PCR; TCRdb has only the in-frame clones, and not every one. The sample holds about 480,000 clones, 87% seen once. Treatment meaning: roughly 19 received Ad26.COV2.S at low or high dose, single or two shots; about 5 received placebo; per-sample allocation not given. Specimen acquisition occurred on day 63 following the initial vaccine or placebo injection. This specimen was peripheral blood, taken in a trial of Ad26.COV2.S vaccine versus placebo. The receptor source for this set is a person between 18 and 60 years old who received the Ad26.COV2.S COVID-19 vaccine or a placebo.

V is TRBV5-1 and J is TRBJ2-3; 9 nucleotides align to TRBD2. Unmatched junction bases numbered 5, after V lost 1 base and J lost 5 bases. CDR3 length: 15 amino acids. CDR1 is SGHRS and CDR2 is YFSETQ in the germline V gene. The CDR3 DNA reads TGCGCCAGCAGCTTGAAGGCGGGAGGGGTAGATACGCAGTATTTT. It yields the protein CASSLKAGGVDTQYF.

The chain links TRBV28 to TRBJ1-4, with a weak D call TRBD1 (5 bases). Germline V gene sequence: CDR1 MDHEN, CDR2 SYDVKM. Trimming took 6 bases from V and 0 from J, leaving 11 bases between them. This CDR3 has 15 amino acids. DNA of the CDR3: TGTGCCAGCAGATGGGACGGCGCAACTAATGAAAAACTGTTTTTT. Amino acid sequence: CASRWDGATNEKLFF.

In DNA form, the CDR3 reads TGTGCCAGCTCCCCCGGAGCGGGAGGGGGCACAGATACGCAGTATTTT. Amino acid sequence: CASSPGAGGGTDTQYF. The chain is built from TRBV18 and TRBJ2-3; TRBD2 matches 10 bases. This CDR3 is 16 amino acids long. Germline V gene sequence: CDR1 KGHSH, CDR2 LQKENI. With 6 bases clipped from V and 1 base from J, the junction kept 7 bases outside the gene matches.

The chain joins TRBV2 to TRBJ2-3; 9 bases agree with TRBD1. Germline lookup yields CDR1 SNHLY and CDR2 FYNNEI. This CDR3 comprises 15 residues. V was clipped by 6 bases and J by 2 bases; unmatched bases: 6. CDR3 nucleotide sequence: TGTGCCAGCAGACAAGGGACAGGGAACACAGATACGCAGTATTTT. It translates to CASRQGTGNTDTQYF.

J is TRBJ2-3 and V is TRBV7-3; D is undetermined. Germline lookup yields CDR1 SGHTA and CDR2 FQGTGA. The CDR3 is made up of 13 amino acids. Trimming removed 5 bases from V and 2 bases from J, with 8 bases in between. CDR3 DNA sequence: TGTGCCAGCAGCCTCACAATCACAGATACGCAGTATTTT. Translation gives CASSLTITDTQYF.

V usage is TRBV28 and J usage is TRBJ2-2; 10 bases agree with TRBD2. CDR3 length: 15 residues. The V and J ends lost 7 bases and 8 bases, in that order; junction bases with no gene match: 10. In germline, CDR1 is MDHEN, CDR2 SYDVKM. The CDR3 sequence: CASTNGAGGPGELFF. The CDR3 DNA reads TGTGCCAGCACCAACGGAGCGGGAGGGCCGGGGGAGCTGTTTTTT.

The rearrangement joins TRBV29-1 to TRBJ2-5, with unresolved D. The V gene lost 8 bases and the J gene lost 5 bases, with 15 bases spanning the gap. The CDR3 has 12 amino acids. The germline CDR1 and CDR2 sequences are SQVTM and ANQGSEA. CDR3 bases: TGCAGCCCCCGGCGACTGTTGGAGACCCAGTACTTC. This sequence encodes CSPRRLLETQYF. Based on the CDR3 plus reference TRBV29-1 and TRBJ2-5, the full variable domain is SAVISQKPSRDICQRGTSLTIQCQVDSQVTMMFWYRQQPGQSLTLIATANQGSEATYESGFVIDKFPISRPNLTFSTLTVSNMSPEDSSIYLCSPRRLLETQYFGPGTRLLVL.

About this clone itself: Additional DNA sequences in this sample encode the identical CDR3. The CDR3 DNA is TGCAGCCCCCTGGCGCGCTCCCCCTCCTACGAGCAGTACTTC. This encodes CSPLARSPSYEQYF. The chain carries TRBV29-1 and TRBJ2-7, with no clear D. CDR1 SQVTM and CDR2 ANQGSEA come from the germline V gene. Trimming took 8 bases from V and 0 from J, leaving 17 bases between them. The CDR3 loop spans 14 amino acids.

The chain carries TRBV10-1 and TRBJ2-5, with D unclear. Trimming removed 7 bases at V and 4 bases at J, with 13 bases between. CDR3 length: 13 amino acids. From germline, CDR1 is WNHNN and CDR2 SYGVQD (reference sequence). Here the CDR3 DNA reads TGCGCCAGCATTTCGCGGCGCGCAGAGACCCAGTACTTC. Its protein product is CASISRRAETQYF.

The chain recombines TRBV4-2 with TRBJ1-4; the D gene is possibly TRBD1 (5 bases). The V and J ends lost 4 bases and 8 bases respectively, with 14 bases between them. CDR3 length equals 14 residues. Germline loops: CDR1 LGHNA, CDR2 YNFKEQ. The CDR3 here is CASSPGTVGEKLFF. The CDR3 DNA reads as TGTGCCAGCAGCCCTGGGACGGTTGGGGAAAAACTGTTTTTT.

This chain connects TRBV5-1 to TRBJ2-5, with D possibly being TRBD1 (6 bases). Germline assignment: CDR1 SGHRS and CDR2 YFSETQ. V lost 5 bases, J lost 2 bases, and 10 bases lay in between. The CDR3 is 13 residues long. CDR3 sequence (DNA): TGCGCCAGCAGGAGACAGGCTCAAGAGACCCAGTACTTC. Translation gives CASRRQAQETQYF.

V usage is TRBV7-2 and J usage is TRBJ2-1; the D is unclear. Germline V CDR1 and CDR2: SGHTA, FQGNSA. This CDR3 contains 12 residues. Trimming cost V 1 base and J 10 bases, with 8 bases left between them. The CDR3 is CASSLEGFEQFF. As DNA, the CDR3 is TGTGCCAGCAGCTTAGAAGGCTTCGAGCAGTTCTTC.

The chain's CDR3 is CASSVGPGPATNEKLFF. CDR3 DNA sequence: TGTGCCAGCAGCGTTGGGCCGGGGCCCGCAACTAATGAAAAACTGTTTTTT. The chain employs TRBV9 and TRBJ1-4, with D perhaps matching TRBD1 (5 bases). The CDR3 is made up of 17 amino acids. Deletions cut 2 bases from V and 0 bases from J, with 14 bases between. Germline V CDR1 and CDR2: SGDLS, YYNGEE.

V is TRBV28 and J is TRBJ2-3, with TRBD1 identical over 7 bases. Trimming cost V 2 bases and J 0 bases; bases outside gene matches: 11. Germline CDR1 and CDR2: MDHEN and SYDVKM. The CDR3 totals 18 residues. CDR3 region: CASSLSRDRTSSTDTQYF. CDR3 nucleotides: TGTGCCAGCAGTTTAAGCCGGGACAGAACCTCTAGCACAGATACGCAGTATTTT.

The chain combines TRBV19 with TRBJ2-5; D remains ambiguous. There are 16 residues in the CDR3. CDR1 is LNHDA, CDR2 SQIVND, per germline (reference sequence). The ends were cut back, 4 bases at V and 4 bases at J, with 19 bases in the middle. The CDR3 region is CASSTGEISRAETQYF. DNA for the CDR3: TGTGCCAGTAGTACCGGTGAGATTTCTCGGGCAGAGACCCAGTACTTC.

This clone was detected only once. The rearrangement joins TRBV12-3 or TRBV12-4 to TRBJ1-5; D might be TRBD1 (5 bases). This CDR3 region has 13 residues. The V end was cut by 3 bases, the J end by 10 bases, with 13 bases between. The CDR3, as DNA: TGTGCCAGCAGTTTCGCGCAGCAGGGCCCCCAGCATTTT. Translating it yields CASSFAQQGPQHF.

The V and J genes are TRBV12-3 or TRBV12-4 and TRBJ1-6; TRBD1 matches at 9 bases. V lost 1 base to trimming and J lost 16 bases; unmatched junction nucleotides: 2. The CDR3 is 12 residues long. The CDR3: CASSLGGTGLHF. The CDR3 nucleotides are TGTGCCAGCAGTTTAGGTGGGACAGGGCTCCACTTT.

V gene TRBV13 combines with J gene TRBJ2-3; 12 bases align to TRBD2. The V gene's germline CDR1 is PRHDT and CDR2 FYEKMQ (reference sequence). The CDR3 runs to 16 residues. After removal of 4 bases from V and 6 bases from J, the junction contained 8 bases not matched to a gene. The CDR3 loop reads CASSYRLAGDLDTQYF. CDR3 DNA sequence: TGTGCCAGCAGCTACAGACTAGCGGGAGACTTGGATACGCAGTATTTT.

V is TRBV15 and J is TRBJ1-3, with a weak D call TRBD1 (5 bases). In germline, CDR1 is LNHNV, CDR2 YYDKDF (reference sequence). CDR3 size: 14 residues. Trimming cost V 0 bases and J 4 bases, with 7 bases left between them. CDR3 nucleotides: TGTGCCACCAGCAGAGATAGACAGGGAAACACCATATATTTT. Amino acids: CATSRDRQGNTIYF.

The chain uses TRBV29-1 and TRBJ2-5, with a tentative D call TRBD2 (5 bases). Germline V gives CDR1 SQVTM, CDR2 ANQGSEA. There are 11 residues in the CDR3. The germline V and J ends were trimmed by 8 bases and 5 bases, with 12 bases remaining between them. As DNA, the CDR3 is TGCAGCCACAGCGGCGGGGAGACCCAGTACTTC. It encodes CSHSGGETQYF.

The chain has TRBV3-1 (or the pseudogene TRBV3-2) and TRBJ2-1, with a tentative D call TRBD2 (6 bases). The ends were cut back, 3 bases at V and 4 bases at J, with 10 bases in the middle. Germline CDR1 is LGHDT and CDR2 is YNNKEL (reference sequence). This CDR3 contains 14 residues. The CDR3 reads CASSHAGSYNEQFF. In DNA form, the CDR3 reads TGTGCCAGCAGCCACGCGGGATCTTACAATGAGCAGTTCTTC.

V and J are TRBV5-1 and TRBJ2-4; 8 positions match TRBD1. V trimming: 5 bases; J trimming: 1 base; junction bases outside the gene matches: 5. Germline loops: CDR1 SGHRS, CDR2 YFSETQ. CDR3 length: 15 residues. CDR3 sequence reads: CASRTGADAKNIQYF. Written as DNA, the CDR3 is TGCGCCAGCAGGACAGGGGCTGACGCCAAAAACATTCAGTACTTC.

The rearrangement joins TRBV7-9 to TRBJ2-2, with a possible D match to TRBD2 (5 bases). Trimming took 2 bases from V and 1 from J, leaving 8 bases between them. Germline assignment: CDR1 SEHNR and CDR2 FQNEAQ (reference sequence). The CDR3 spans 15 residues. The CDR3 DNA reads TGTGCCAGCAGCTTAAATGGGAGGAACACCGGGGAGCTGTTTTTT. Amino acids: CASSLNGRNTGELFF.

The chain combines TRBV6-5 with TRBJ2-1; no firm D call. The CDR3 has 15 residues. V gave up 6 bases and J gave up 4 bases, with 16 bases separating them. Germline lookup yields CDR1 MNHEY and CDR2 SVGAGI. CDR3 bases: TGTGCCAGCAGGACCTACCGCCGAACGTACAATGAGCAGTTCTTC. It encodes CASRTYRRTYNEQFF.

The chain combines TRBV19 with TRBJ2-7, with D perhaps TRBD2 (7 bases). V lost 3 bases, J lost 6 bases, and 15 bases lay in between. CDR3 length: 14 residues. CDR1 LNHDA and CDR2 SQIVND come from the germline V gene (reference sequence). CDR3 region: CASSMSGGQGEQYF. The CDR3 bases are TGTGCCAGTAGTATGTCCGGGGGGCAGGGCGAGCAGTACTTC.

This clone has only a few counts. The chain employs TRBV2 and TRBJ2-7, with 7 positions matching TRBD1. The V gene's germline CDR1 is SNHLY and CDR2 FYNNEI. With V trimmed by 7 bases and J by 1 base, 7 bases remained unmatched. There are 14 residues in the CDR3. CDR3 in amino acids: CASTPGQLSYEQYF. CDR3 sequence (DNA): TGTGCCAGCACCCCGGGACAGCTGTCCTACGAGCAGTACTTC.